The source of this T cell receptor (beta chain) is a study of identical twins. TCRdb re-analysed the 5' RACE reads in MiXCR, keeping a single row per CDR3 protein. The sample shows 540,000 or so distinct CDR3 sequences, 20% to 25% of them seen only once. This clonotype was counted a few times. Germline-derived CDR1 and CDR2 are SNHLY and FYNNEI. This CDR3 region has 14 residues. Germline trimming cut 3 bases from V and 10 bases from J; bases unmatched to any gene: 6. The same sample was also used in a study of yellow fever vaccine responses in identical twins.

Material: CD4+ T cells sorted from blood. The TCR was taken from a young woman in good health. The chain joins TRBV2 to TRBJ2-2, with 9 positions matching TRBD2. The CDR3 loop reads CASSDLAGGPELFF. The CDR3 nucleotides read TGTGCCAGCAGTGACTTGGCGGGAGGGCCGGAGCTGTTTTTT.